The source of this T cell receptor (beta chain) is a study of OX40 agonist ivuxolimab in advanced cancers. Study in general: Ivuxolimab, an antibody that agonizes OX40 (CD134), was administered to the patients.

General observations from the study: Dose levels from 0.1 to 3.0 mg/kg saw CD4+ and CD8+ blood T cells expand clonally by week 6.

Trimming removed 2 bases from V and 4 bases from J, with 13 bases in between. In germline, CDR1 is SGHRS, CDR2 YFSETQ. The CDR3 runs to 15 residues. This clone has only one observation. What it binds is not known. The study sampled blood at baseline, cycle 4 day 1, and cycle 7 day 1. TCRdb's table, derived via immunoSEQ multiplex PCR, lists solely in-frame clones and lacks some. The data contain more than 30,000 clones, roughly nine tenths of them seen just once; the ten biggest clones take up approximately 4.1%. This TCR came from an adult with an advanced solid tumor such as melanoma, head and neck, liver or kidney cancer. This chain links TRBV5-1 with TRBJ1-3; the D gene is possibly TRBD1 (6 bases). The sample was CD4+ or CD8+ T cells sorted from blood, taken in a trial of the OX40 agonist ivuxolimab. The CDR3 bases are TGCGCCAGCAGCTTCGGGACATCGGGAGGAAACACCATATATTTT. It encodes CASSFGTSGGNTIYF. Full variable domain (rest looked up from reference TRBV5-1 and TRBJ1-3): KAGVTQTPRYLIKTRGQQVTLSCSPISGHRSVSWYQQTPGQGLQFLFEYFSETQRNKGNFPGRFSGRQFSNSRSEMNVSTLELGDSALYLCASSFGTSGGNTIYFGEGSWLTVV.